This T cell receptor (beta chain) was recorded in a study of naive and memory T cell subsets. Findings and limits, study-wide: A few larger clonotypes appeared in naive repertoires, especially CD8, possibly memory cells re-expressing CD45RA.

Both TRBC1 and TRBC2 were covered by a beta constant-region primer of two equimolar oligonucleotides. Nested alpha and beta constant-region primers with the SP2 primer drove four PCR rounds on ligated cDNA. An oligonucleotide with the SP2 primer and a 12-nucleotide UMI was ligated to the cDNA 3' end. MiXCR, applied by TCRdb to the UMI-ligation and nested PCR reads, yields one record per CDR3 protein. The profile shows about 150,000 distinct CDR3 sequences, roughly 23% of them singletons. V shed 0 bases and J shed 0 bases, with 10 bases lying between them. The CDR3 extends over 15 amino acids. From germline, CDR1 is SGDLS and CDR2 YYNGEE. This clonotype was observed a single time. Its antigen is not identified.

The source is a human donor in good health. The gene calls are TRBV9 and TRBJ2-7; a weak D match, TRBD1 (6 bases). What was sequenced was naive CD4+ T cells from blood. This CDR3 reads CASSVGGQSSYEQYF. CDR3 DNA: TGTGCCAGCAGCGTAGGGGGGCAGAGCTCCTACGAGCAGTACTTC.